This T cell receptor (beta chain) was observed in a study of CD8+CD57+ T cells in acquired aplastic anemia. Points from the study as a whole: Sharing between patients and controls was observed for twenty-nine CD8+ CDR3 sequences. Patients did not significantly differ from controls in CD8+ Simpson's diversity.

Trimming pared 3 bases from V and 11 bases from J, leaving 20 bases between. The germline V gene has CDR1 SGHDN and CDR2 FVKESK. The CDR3 length is 16 residues. The TCR beta profiling, which covered VDJ combination and CDR3 sequence, was carried out using genomic DNA as the template. TCRdb called the reads again in MiXCR, with one record for every CDR3 protein. The table lists 160,000 or so distinct CDR3 sequences, more than 45% of them singletons. Ten or more counts support this clonotype. What it recognizes is unknown. Patients who underwent sequencing had shown CD8+CD57+ cell expansion by flow cytometry. None of the patients had been given any therapy when their blood was sampled.

The origin of this receptor is a human donor with aplastic anemia. This chain links TRBV14 with TRBJ1-6; a possible D gene is TRBD1 (5 bases). The sample taken for sequencing was sorted CD4+, CD8+, or CD8+CD57+ T cells (not recorded which) from PBMCs. The CDR3 is CASSQLTGTAGTPLHF. Written as DNA, the CDR3 is TGTGCCAGCAGCCAGCTTACCGGGACGGCAGGGACACCCCTCCACTTT. The complete variable domain, with remaining parts taken from reference TRBV14 and TRBJ1-6, reads EAGVTQFPSHSVIEKGQTVTLRCDPISGHDNLYWYRRVMGKEIKFLLHFVKESKQDESGMPNNRFLAERTGGTYSTLKVQPAELEDSGVYFCASSQLTGTAGTPLHFGNGTRLTVT.